The next 23 T cell receptor delta chains were all read from a single sample in a study of γδ T cells in repeated Plasmodium falciparum infection. TCRdb fed the multiplex PCR reads to CATT. The table lists more than 45,000 delta-chain clones, 1.7% of them singletons. Vgamma9/Vdelta2+ and Vdelta2-negative gammadelta T cells were flow-sorted from PBMC for bulk sequencing. The sequenced sample consisted of gamma-delta T cells from blood. The receptors were gathered from a pool of human donors (malaria-infected and uninfected, not separated).

This clone was counted at least ten times. The protein given by TCRdb reflects a much larger clone and differs at residue 11 from this DNA's translation, likely from a read error; the protein shown is the DNA's translation. The J gene is TRDJ1, the V gene TRDV1; the D gene is possibly TRDD3 (6 bases). The CDR3 is 20 amino acids. With 0 bases removed from V and 0 bases from J, the gap between germline ends came to 23 bases. CDR1 is TSWWSYY and CDR2 is QGS in the germline V gene. The CDR3 loop is CALGELVPSKRGTYTDKLIF. CDR3 sequence (DNA): TGTGCTCTTGGGGAACTAGTACCCTCCAAGCGGGGGACGTACACCGATAAACTCATCTTT.

This chain joins TRDV1 and TRDJ1; 11 bases are a match to TRDD3. Germline loops: CDR1 TSWWSYY, CDR2 QGS. The CDR3 loop spans 18 amino acids. V gave up 2 bases and J gave up 2 bases; unmatched junction bases: 10. The CDR3 DNA reads TGTGCTCTTGGGGAATATGAAGTGGGGGATACGCTGACCGATAAACTCATCTTT. Its translation is CALGEYEVGDTLTDKLIF.

This clone was seen a few times. A far larger clone is just one base off, so this is likely a read error. This same CDR3 is encoded by further DNA sequences in the sample. This sequence joins TRDV1 and TRDJ1, with D perhaps given as TRDD2 or TRDD3 (6 bases each). Germline CDR1 reads TSWWSYY; CDR2 reads QGS. This CDR3 region has 24 residues. DNA of the CDR3: TGTGCTATTGGAGAAACGGGCCTTCCCAAACGTGGAGGGGATCCACCCATAAACACCGATAAACTCATCTTT. It codes for CAIGETGLPKRGGDPPINTDKLIF.

Worth noting for this clone: A single base is all that separates this from a far larger clone, so a read error is likely. This CDR3 is also generated by other DNA sequences in the sample. CDR3 nucleotides: TGTGCTCTTGGGGAACACCTGGGGGATTCGGTGCTCATTTTT. Amino acid sequence: CALGEHLGDSVLIF. The V gene reported is TRDV1; the J gene is uncalled; the table's D call of TRDD3 was not tested on the DNA. CDR1 and CDR2 (germline): TSWWSYY, QGS. The CDR3 length is 14 residues.

This clone was detected ten times or more. With a far larger clone one base away, a read error is the likely cause. Other DNA sequences in this sample translate to the same CDR3. The chain combines TRDV1 with TRDJ1; 13 nucleotides line up with TRDD3. V lost 5 bases to trimming and J lost 3 bases; unmatched junction nucleotides: 15. The length of the CDR3 is 19 residues. Germline CDR1 and CDR2: TSWWSYY and QGS. CDR3 nucleotide sequence: TGTGCTCTTGGGCGGGATCGTCCACGTACTGGGGGATACGCCGATAAACTCATCTTT. It is translated as CALGRDRPRTGGYADKLIF.

This clone was seen ten or more times. The chain recombines TRDV1 with TRDJ1; no reliable D call. The CDR3 is 19 residues long. Per germline, CDR1 TSWWSYY and CDR2 QGS. V lost 0 bases, J lost 2 bases, and 22 bases lay in between. CDR3 region: CALGELSKAVLLLTDKLIF. CDR3 sequence (DNA): TGTGCTCTTGGGGAACTATCCAAAGCCGTTCTCCTCTTAACCGATAAACTCATCTTT.

There are many counts of this clone. The TCRdb record carries a much larger clone's protein, which differs from this DNA's translation at residue 8; a read error is the likely cause, and the protein listed here is the DNA translation. The genes are TRDV1 and TRDJ1; the D gene is possibly TRDD3 (5 bases). CDR1 TSWWSYY and CDR2 QGS come from the germline V gene. Trimming took 1 base from V and 11 from J, leaving 17 bases between them. The CDR3 totals 14 residues. The CDR3 region has the DNA TGTGCTCTTGGGGAACACCTGAGGGATTCGGTGCTCATCTTT. It encodes CALGEHLRDSVLIF.

As concerns this clone: A far larger clone lies a single base away; this is likely a read error. The sample has other DNA sequences that encode this CDR3 too. CDR3 bases: TGTGCTCTTGGGGAACCGGCTTCCTACGTTGTTCTGGGGGATACGCTCGATAAACTCATCTTT. The encoded protein is CALGEPASYVVLGDTLDKLIF. The V gene is TRDV1, the J gene TRDJ1; TRDD3 matches at 12 bases. V dropped 1 base and J dropped 4; count of bases not matched to a gene: 19. Germline V gene sequence: CDR1 TSWWSYY, CDR2 QGS. This CDR3 is built from 21 residues.

The table lists this clone with many counts. This DNA's translation and the protein TCRdb lists, from a much larger clone, do not match at residue 5, likely due to a read error; the protein shown is translated from the DNA. This sequence joins TRDV3 and TRDJ1; 10 positions agree with TRDD3. Here the J gene was assigned by germline matching of the DNA, as TCRdb has none. Germline V gene data show CDR1 as TVYSNPD and CDR2 as GDNSRS (reference sequence). CDR3 size: 19 residues. The V segment lost 1 base and the J segment 4 bases; nucleotides outside the gene matches: 21. The CDR3 region is CAFKSAWGIIPIKVDKLIF. CDR3 bases: TGTGCCTTTAAGAGCGCCTGGGGGATAATCCCCATCAAGGTCGATAAACTCATCTTT.

This clone was counted at least ten times. The TCRdb protein comes from a much larger clone and disagrees with this DNA's translation at residue 10, likely due to a read error; the protein given here is derived from the DNA. This chain connects TRDV1 to TRDJ1; 9 positions match TRDD2. Germline CDR1 reads TSWWSYY; CDR2 reads QGS. Germline trimming cut 5 bases from V and 0 bases from J; bases unmatched to any gene: 13. This CDR3 region has 18 residues. As DNA, the CDR3 is TGTGCTCTTGGGAACCTTCCTACGAAGCCTACGTACACCGATAAACTCATCTTT. Protein: CALGNLPTKPTYTDKLIF.

This clone has just a few counts. TCRdb's entry gives the protein of a much larger clone, which mismatches this DNA's translation at residue 18, likely from a read error; the protein reported here is translated from the DNA. The J gene went uncalled, whereas the V gene is TRDV1; the table's D call of TRDD3 was not tested on the DNA. CDR1 is TSWWSYY, CDR2 QGS, per germline. This CDR3 comprises 21 residues. This CDR3 is CALGERFLPHDLGDTSDELIF. CDR3 in DNA: TGTGCTCTTGGGGAACGTTTCCTACCTCACGACTTGGGTGATACCTCGGATGAACTTATCTTC.

Comments on this clone: The protein given by TCRdb reflects a much larger clone and differs at residue 19 from this DNA's translation, likely from a read error; the protein shown is the DNA's translation. The rearrangement uses TRDV1 and TRDJ1; possibly TRDD2 or TRDD3 for D (9 bases each). Germline loops: CDR1 TSWWSYY, CDR2 QGS. The CDR3 spans 26 residues. V lost 1 base and J 2 bases, leaving 44 bases between the germline ends. The CDR3 DNA reads as TGTGCTCTTGGGGAACCACCGGGCCTTCCTTCCTACGTTGCCTGGGGGATCCCCGGGGGGACCGATAAACTCATCTTT. It codes for CALGEPPGLPSYVAWGIPGGTDKLIF.

In this sample, this clone turned up a few times. The protein in TCRdb stems from a much larger clone and differs at residue 14 from this DNA's translation, likely a read error; here the protein is translated from the DNA. The rearrangement joins TRDV2 to TRDJ1; 13 nucleotides match TRDD3. Assignment of the J gene here rests on matching the DNA to germline, because TCRdb gives none. This CDR3 is 18 amino acids long. V lost 0 bases to trimming and J lost 6 bases; unmatched junction nucleotides: 12. Germline CDR1 is GEAIGNYY and CDR2 is EKD. CDR3 in DNA: TGTGCCTGTGACACCGGGAAGTTACTGGGGGATACGCCCAATAAACTCATCTTT. Protein product: CACDTGKLLGDTPNKLIF.

This clone has just a few counts. With a far larger clone one base away, a read error is the likely cause. Other DNA sequences in this specimen translate into the identical CDR3. V gene TRDV1 combines with J gene TRDJ1, with 7 nucleotides matching TRDD3. The J gene is absent in TCRdb and was assigned here via DNA matching to germline. Germline-derived CDR1 and CDR2 are TSWWSYY and QGS. The CDR3 has 21 residues. With 4 bases clipped from V and 0 bases from J, the junction kept 23 bases outside the gene matches. The CDR3 loop is CALGVSPTLSYWGFYTDKLIF. Written as DNA, the CDR3 is TGTGCTCTTGGGGTTTCACCTACTCTATCTTACTGGGGATTTTACACCGATAAACTCATCTTT.

By sample fraction, this clone is medium-sized (0.01 to 0.1%). Other nucleotide sequences in the sample specify the same CDR3. V and J are TRDV3 and TRDJ1; 12 positions match TRDD3. This CDR3 has 20 residues. J gave up 6 bases and V 1 base, and 24 bases lay outside the gene matches. From germline, CDR1 is TVYSNPD and CDR2 GDNSRS (reference sequence). Here the CDR3 DNA reads TGTGCCTTTAATATACCCGTTCCCTACTGGGGGATACAGAGTCCTTATAAACTCATCTTT. Residues: CAFNIPVPYWGIQSPYKLIF. Supplemented by reference TRDV3 and TRDJ1, the full variable domain reads CDKVTQSSPDQTVASGSEVVLLCTYDTVYSNPDLFWYRIRPDYSFQFVFYGDNSRSEGADFTQGRFSVKHILTQKAFHLVISPVRTEDSATYYCAFNIPVPYWGIQSPYKLIFGKGTRVTVEP.

This clone was counted many times. This DNA's translation differs at residue 12 from TCRdb's protein, which comes from a much larger clone; a read error is likely, and the protein shown is translated from the DNA. J is TRDJ1 and V is TRDV1; 9 nucleotides match TRDD2. This CDR3 has 20 residues. J gave up 0 bases and V 4 bases, and 18 bases lay outside the gene matches. Germline V gene sequence: CDR1 TSWWSYY, CDR2 QGS. The chain's CDR3 is CALGVPSYEYWPPNTDKLIF. CDR3 sequence (DNA): TGTGCTCTTGGGGTGCCTTCCTACGAGTACTGGCCCCCGAACACCGATAAACTCATCTTT.

This clone has a handful of counts. TCRdb attributes to this sequence the protein of a much larger clone, which differs from the DNA translation at residue 4; a read error is likely, and the protein displayed is translated from the DNA. The V and J genes are TRDV1 and TRDJ3; D is undetermined. Germline matching of the DNA provided the J gene here, since TCRdb leaves it blank. Germline CDR1 is TSWWSYY and CDR2 is QGS. Between the trimmed V and J ends, which lost 7 bases and 2 bases, there was a span of 15 bases. The CDR3 has 17 residues. The CDR3 reads CALVVNHRPWDTRQMFF. The CDR3 DNA sequence: TGTGCTCTTGTGGTAAACCACAGGCCCTGGGACACCCGACAGATGTTTTTC.

Points on this clone: The junction and the germline gene differ at one end; a read error may be behind it. The chain couples TRDV1 to TRDJ1, with D perhaps TRDD3 (5 bases). CDR1 is TSWWSYY and CDR2 is QGS in the germline V gene. The CDR3 sequence is 13 residues long. The CDR3 is CAWGRGYTDKLIF. The DNA of the CDR3 is TGCGCTTGGGGACGGGGGTACACCGATAAACTCATCTTT.

This clone was seen only a few times. The protein recorded in TCRdb matches a much larger clone and deviates from this DNA's translation at residue 3, suggesting a read error; the protein here is obtained by translating the DNA. This rearrangement joins TRDV1 to TRDJ1; 12 nucleotides line up with TRDD3. The J gene was not available in TCRdb and was assigned here by matching the DNA to germline segments. The V gene's germline CDR1 is TSWWSYY and CDR2 QGS. The CDR3 runs 25 residues. CDR3 coding DNA: TGTGCTCCTGGGGAACTCGGGCGCGTCTGGGGGATACGCCATCCTTCCCATTCGTACACCGATAAACTCATCTTT. Amino acids: CAPGELGRVWGIRHPSHSYTDKLIF.

This clone was picked up many times. Given a far larger clone just one base away, this is likely a sequencing read error. The same CDR3 is also encoded by other DNA sequences in this sample. The chain combines TRDV1 with TRDJ1; no clear D. Per germline, CDR1 TSWWSYY and CDR2 QGS. The CDR3 is 13 residues long. Trimming removed 1 base from V and 8 bases from J, with 11 bases in between. The CDR3 DNA sequence: TGTGCTCTTGGGGAACCCCCCAGCGACAAACTCATCTTT. Amino acids: CALGEPPSDKLIF.

Comment on this clone: The mismatch at residue 14 between this DNA's translation and the TCRdb protein of a much larger clone likely reflects a read error; the protein shown is translated from the DNA. The chain joins TRDV1 to TRDJ1, with 13 bases identical to TRDD3. The germline V gene has CDR1 TSWWSYY and CDR2 QGS. The CDR3 consists of 21 residues. CDR3 sequence reads: CALGDLDGTGGYATYTDELIF. CDR3 nucleotides: TGTGCTCTTGGGGATCTGGACGGTACTGGGGGATACGCCACATACACCGATGAACTCATCTTT.

This clone was counted many times. This DNA translates differently at residue 7 from the TCRdb protein, which is that of a much larger clone; a read error is likely, and the protein shown is the DNA's own translation. The V gene is TRDV2, the J gene TRDJ1; D gene unclear. CDR3 size: 14 residues. Germline CDR1 GEAIGNYY, CDR2 EKD. Trimming cost V 3 bases and J 0 bases, with 10 bases left between them. The CDR3 DNA reads as TGTGCCTGTGACTCCTTACCTAACACCGATAAACTCATCTTT. This codes for CACDSLPNTDKLIF.

For this clone: A far larger clone differs by one base, so this is likely a read error. Additional DNA sequences in this sample encode the identical CDR3. This sequence joins TRDV1 and TRDJ1, with D possibly TRDD2 on 6 matching bases. No J gene is reported in TCRdb; it was inferred here by comparing the DNA with germline. In germline, CDR1 is TSWWSYY, CDR2 QGS. V shed 3 bases and J shed 1 base, with 30 bases lying between them. CDR3 size: 21 residues. The CDR3 loop is CALGDSSYGNGVICVTDKLIF. The CDR3, as DNA: TGTGCTCTTGGGGACTCCTCCTACGGGAATGGGGTCATATGTGTCACCGATAAACTCATCTTT.